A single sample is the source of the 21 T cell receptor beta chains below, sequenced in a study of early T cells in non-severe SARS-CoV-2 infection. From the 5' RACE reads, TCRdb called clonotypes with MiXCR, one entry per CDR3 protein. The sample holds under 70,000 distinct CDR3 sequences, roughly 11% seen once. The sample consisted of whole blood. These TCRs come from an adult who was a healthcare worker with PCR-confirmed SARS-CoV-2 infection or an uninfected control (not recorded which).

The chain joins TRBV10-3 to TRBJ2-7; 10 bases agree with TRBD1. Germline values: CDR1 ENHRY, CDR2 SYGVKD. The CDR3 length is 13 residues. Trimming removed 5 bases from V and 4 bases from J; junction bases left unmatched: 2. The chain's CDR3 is CAISWDRGYEQYF. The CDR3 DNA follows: TGTGCCATCAGTTGGGACAGGGGATACGAGCAGTACTTC.

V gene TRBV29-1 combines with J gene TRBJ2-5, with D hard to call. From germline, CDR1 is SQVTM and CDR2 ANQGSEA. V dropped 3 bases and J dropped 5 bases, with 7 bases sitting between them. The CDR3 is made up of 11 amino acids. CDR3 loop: CSVELLETQYF. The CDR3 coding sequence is TGCAGCGTTGAGTTGCTTGAGACCCAGTACTTC.

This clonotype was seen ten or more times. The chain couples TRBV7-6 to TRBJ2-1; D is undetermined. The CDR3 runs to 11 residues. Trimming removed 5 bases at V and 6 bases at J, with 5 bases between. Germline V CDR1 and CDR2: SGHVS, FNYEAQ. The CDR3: CASSATNEQFF. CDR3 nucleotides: TGTGCCAGCAGCGCGACCAATGAGCAGTTCTTC.

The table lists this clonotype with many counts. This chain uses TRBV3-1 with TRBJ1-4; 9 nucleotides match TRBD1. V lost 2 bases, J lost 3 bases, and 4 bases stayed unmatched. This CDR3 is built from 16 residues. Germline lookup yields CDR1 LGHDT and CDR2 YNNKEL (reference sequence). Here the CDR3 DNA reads TGTGCCAGCAGCCAACAAGGGACAGGGCCTAATGAAAAACTGTTTTTT. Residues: CASSQQGTGPNEKLFF.

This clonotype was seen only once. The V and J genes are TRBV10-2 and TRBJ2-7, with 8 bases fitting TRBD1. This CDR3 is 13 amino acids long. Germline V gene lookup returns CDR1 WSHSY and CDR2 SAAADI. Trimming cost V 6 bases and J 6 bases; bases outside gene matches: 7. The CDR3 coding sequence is TGCGCCAGCAGCCGGACAGGGACGAGCGAGCAGTACTTC. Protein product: CASSRTGTSEQYF.

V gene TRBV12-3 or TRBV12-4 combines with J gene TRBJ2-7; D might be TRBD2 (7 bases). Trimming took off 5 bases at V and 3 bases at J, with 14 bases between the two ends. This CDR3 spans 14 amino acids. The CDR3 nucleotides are TGTGCCAGCAGTCTTTCCGGGGGGCGCTACGAGCAGTACTTC. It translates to CASSLSGGRYEQYF.

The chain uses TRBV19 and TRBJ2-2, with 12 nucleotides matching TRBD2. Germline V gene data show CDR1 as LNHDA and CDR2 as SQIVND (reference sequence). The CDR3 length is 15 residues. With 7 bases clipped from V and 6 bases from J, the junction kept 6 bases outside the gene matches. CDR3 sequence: CASISTSGGAGELFF. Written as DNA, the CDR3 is TGTGCCAGTATCTCGACTAGCGGGGGAGCCGGGGAGCTGTTTTTT.

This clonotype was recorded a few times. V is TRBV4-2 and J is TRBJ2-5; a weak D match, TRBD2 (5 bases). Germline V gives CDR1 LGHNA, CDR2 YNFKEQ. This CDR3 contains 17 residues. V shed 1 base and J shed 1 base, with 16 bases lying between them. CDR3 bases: TGTGCCAGCAGCCAAGTCCGACGAGCGGACGGCCAAGAGACCCAGTACTTC. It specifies CASSQVRRADGQETQYF.

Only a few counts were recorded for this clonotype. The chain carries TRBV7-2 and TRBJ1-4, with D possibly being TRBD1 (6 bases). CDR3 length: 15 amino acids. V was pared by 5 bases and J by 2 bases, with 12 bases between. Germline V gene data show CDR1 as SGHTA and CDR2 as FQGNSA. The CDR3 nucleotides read TGTGCCAGCAGCCCCGGGGGGCTGACTAATGAAAAACTGTTTTTT. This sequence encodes CASSPGGLTNEKLFF.

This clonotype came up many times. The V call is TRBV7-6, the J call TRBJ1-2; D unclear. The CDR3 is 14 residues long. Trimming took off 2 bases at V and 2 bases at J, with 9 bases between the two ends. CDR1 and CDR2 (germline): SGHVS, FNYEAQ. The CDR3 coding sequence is TGTGCCAGCAGCTTACGGGGTGGCAACTATGGCTACACCTTC. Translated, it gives CASSLRGGNYGYTF.

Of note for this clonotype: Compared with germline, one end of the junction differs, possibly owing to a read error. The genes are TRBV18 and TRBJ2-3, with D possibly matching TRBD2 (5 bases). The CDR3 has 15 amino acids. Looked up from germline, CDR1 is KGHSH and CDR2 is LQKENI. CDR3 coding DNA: TGTGCCAGCTCAAGCGGTGGCCACCCCCCAGATGCGCAGTATTTT. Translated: CASSSGGHPPDAQYF.

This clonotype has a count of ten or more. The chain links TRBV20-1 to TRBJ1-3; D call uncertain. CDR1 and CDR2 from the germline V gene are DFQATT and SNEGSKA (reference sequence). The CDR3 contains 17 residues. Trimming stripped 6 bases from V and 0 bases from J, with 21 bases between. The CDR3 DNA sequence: TGCAGTGCGATCCAGTCCTTTTTAGAAGGCTCTGGAAACACCATATATTTT. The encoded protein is CSAIQSFLEGSGNTIYF.

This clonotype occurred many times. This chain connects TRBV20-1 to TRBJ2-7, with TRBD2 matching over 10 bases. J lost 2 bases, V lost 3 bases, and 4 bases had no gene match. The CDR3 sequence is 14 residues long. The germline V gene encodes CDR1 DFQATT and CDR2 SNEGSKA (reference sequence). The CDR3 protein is CSARLAGGPYEQYF. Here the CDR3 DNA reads TGCAGTGCTAGGTTAGCGGGGGGTCCCTACGAGCAGTACTTC.

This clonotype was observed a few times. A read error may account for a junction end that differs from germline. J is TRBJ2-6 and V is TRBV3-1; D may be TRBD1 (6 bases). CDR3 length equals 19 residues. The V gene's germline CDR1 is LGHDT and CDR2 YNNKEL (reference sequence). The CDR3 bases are TGTGCCAGCAGCCAAGAAGGGGACATCCCCCTCTCTGGGGCCAACGTCCTGACCTTC. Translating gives CASSQEGDIPLSGANVLTF. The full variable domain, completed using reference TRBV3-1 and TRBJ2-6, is DTAVSQTPKYLVTQMGNDKSIKCEQNLGHDTMYWYKQDSKKFLKIMFSYNNKELIINETVPNRFSPKSPDKAHLNLHINSLELGDSAVYFCASSQEGDIPLSGANVLTFGAGSRLTVL.

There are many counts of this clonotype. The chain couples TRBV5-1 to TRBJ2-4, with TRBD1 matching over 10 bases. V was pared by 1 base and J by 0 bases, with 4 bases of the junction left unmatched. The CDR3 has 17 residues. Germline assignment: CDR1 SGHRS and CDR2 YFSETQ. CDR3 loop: CASSLSGTGVAKNIQYF. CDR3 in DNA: TGCGCCAGCAGCTTGTCGGGGACAGGGGTAGCCAAAAACATTCAGTACTTC.

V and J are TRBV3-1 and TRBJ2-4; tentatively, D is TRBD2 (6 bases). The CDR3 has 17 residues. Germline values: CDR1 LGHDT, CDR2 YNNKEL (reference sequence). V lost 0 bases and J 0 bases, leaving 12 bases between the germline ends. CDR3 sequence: CASSQDTKRVAKNIQYF. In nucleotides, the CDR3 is TGTGCCAGCAGCCAAGACACCAAGCGGGTAGCCAAAAACATTCAGTACTTC.

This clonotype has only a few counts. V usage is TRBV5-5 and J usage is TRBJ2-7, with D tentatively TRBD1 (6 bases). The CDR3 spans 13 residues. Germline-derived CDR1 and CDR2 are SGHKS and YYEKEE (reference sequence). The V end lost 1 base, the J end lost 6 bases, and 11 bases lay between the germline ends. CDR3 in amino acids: CASSLTGQIEQYF. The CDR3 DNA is TGTGCCAGCAGCTTGACAGGGCAAATCGAGCAGTACTTC.

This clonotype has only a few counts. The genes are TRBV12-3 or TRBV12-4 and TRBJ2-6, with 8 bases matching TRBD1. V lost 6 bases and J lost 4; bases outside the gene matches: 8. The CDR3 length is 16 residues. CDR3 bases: TGTGCCAGCAGCCCCCACAGACAGGGGGGGGCCAACGTCCTGACTTTC. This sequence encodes CASSPHRQGGANVLTF.

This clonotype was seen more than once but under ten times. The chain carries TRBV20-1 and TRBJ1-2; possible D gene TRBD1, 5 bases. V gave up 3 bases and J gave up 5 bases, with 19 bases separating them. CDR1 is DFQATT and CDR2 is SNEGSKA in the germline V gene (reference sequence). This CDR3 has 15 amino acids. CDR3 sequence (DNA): TGCAGTGCTAGGGTGGGCCAGGGCCGATATTATGGCTACACCTTC. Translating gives CSARVGQGRYYGYTF.

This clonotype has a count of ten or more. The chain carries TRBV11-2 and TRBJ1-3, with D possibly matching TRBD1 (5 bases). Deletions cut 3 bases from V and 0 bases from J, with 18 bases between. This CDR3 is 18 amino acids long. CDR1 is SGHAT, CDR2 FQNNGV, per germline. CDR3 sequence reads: CASSFRDPRLDSGNTIYF. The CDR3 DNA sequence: TGTGCCAGCAGCTTCAGGGATCCCAGACTCGACTCTGGAAACACCATATATTTT.

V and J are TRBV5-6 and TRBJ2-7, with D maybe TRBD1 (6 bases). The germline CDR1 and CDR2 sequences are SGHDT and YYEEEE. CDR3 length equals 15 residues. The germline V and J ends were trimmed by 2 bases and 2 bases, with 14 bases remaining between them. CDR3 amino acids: CASSLGQKSTYEQYF. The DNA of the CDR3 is TGTGCCAGCAGCTTAGGACAGAAGAGCACCTACGAGCAGTACTTC.